Below, one TCR beta chain is given with its context. Its cognate antigen is unknown. The CDR3 consists of 13 residues. V was cut by 2 bases and J by 5 bases, with 9 bases left in between. Germline V gives CDR1 MNHEY, CDR2 SVGEGT. The data were taken from a study of T cell responses to AZD1222 COVID-19 vaccine. Overall study findings and caveats: Spike-specific TCR breadth and depth rose after two AZD1222 doses.

Some clones are missing from TCRdb's copy, which holds only in-frame ones; the method was immunoSEQ multiplex PCR. Among fewer than 200,000 clones, roughly 92% were seen once, and the ten largest hold over 1.5%. The V call is TRBV6-2 or TRBV6-3, the J call TRBJ1-1; no reliable D call. Sequencing used peripheral blood, obtained on day 0 of AZD1222 vaccination. This clonotype was obtained from an adult in good health. In DNA form, the CDR3 reads TGTGCCAGCAGTTACGGTCCTACTACTGAAGCTTTCTTT. Residues: CASSYGPTTEAFF.